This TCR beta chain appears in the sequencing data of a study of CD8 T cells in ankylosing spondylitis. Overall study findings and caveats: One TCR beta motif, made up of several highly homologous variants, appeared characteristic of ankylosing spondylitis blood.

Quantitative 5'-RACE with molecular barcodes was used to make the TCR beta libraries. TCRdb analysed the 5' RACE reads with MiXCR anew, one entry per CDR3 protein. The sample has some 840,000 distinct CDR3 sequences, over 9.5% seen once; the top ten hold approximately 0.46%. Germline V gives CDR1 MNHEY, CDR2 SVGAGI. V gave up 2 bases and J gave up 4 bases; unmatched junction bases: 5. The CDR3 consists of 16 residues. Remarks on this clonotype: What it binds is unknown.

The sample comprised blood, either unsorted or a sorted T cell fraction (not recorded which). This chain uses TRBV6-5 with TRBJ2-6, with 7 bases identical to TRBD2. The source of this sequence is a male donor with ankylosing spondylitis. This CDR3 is CASSYVGGSGANVLTF. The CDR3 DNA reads TGTGCCAGCAGTTACGTCGGGGGGTCCGGGGCCAACGTCCTGACTTTC.